Listed here are 21 T cell receptor beta chains from one sample, sequenced in a study of T cell responses to AZD1222 COVID-19 vaccine. Profiled with immunoSEQ multiplex PCR; TCRdb holds only in-frame clones, not every one. The sample has approximately 100,000 clones, about 89% seen once. The sequenced sample was peripheral blood, obtained 28 days after the second AZD1222 dose. The receptor source for this set is an adult who received the AZD1222 COVID-19 vaccine.

The chain recombines TRBV10-1 with TRBJ1-3; D remains ambiguous. CDR3 length equals 12 residues. Germline-derived CDR1 and CDR2 are WNHNN and SYGVQD (reference sequence). V was pared by 8 bases and J by 3 bases, with 8 bases between. The CDR3 spells CASSQNGNTIYF. Written as DNA, the CDR3 is TGCGCCAGCTCCCAGAATGGAAACACCATATATTTT.

The CDR3 DNA follows: TGTGCCAGCAGCAGAACAGGCTATCGTGGTACCATTCAGTACTTC. Residues: CASSRTGYRGTIQYF. V usage is TRBV11-2 and J usage is TRBJ2-4, with D possibly matching TRBD1 (5 bases). CDR1 is SGHAT, CDR2 FQNNGV, per germline. The CDR3 is 15 residues long. V dropped 5 bases and J dropped 9 bases, with 20 bases sitting between them.

This chain joins TRBV12-3 or TRBV12-4 and TRBJ1-1, with a tentative D call TRBD1 (6 bases). The CDR3 covers 12 residues. The germline V and J ends were trimmed by 7 bases and 7 bases, with 13 bases remaining between them. CDR3 in DNA: TGTGCCAGCACTAACAGGGCAAATGAAGCTTTCTTT. Translating gives CASTNRANEAFF.

The rearrangement links TRBV14 to TRBJ1-3; D perhaps matches TRBD1 (5 bases). CDR3 length: 16 residues. Trimming took off 0 bases at V and 9 bases at J, with 18 bases between the two ends. CDR1 is SGHDN and CDR2 is FVKESK in the germline V gene. CDR3 sequence (DNA): TGTGCCAGCAGCCAAGATTGGGGACGGAGTGTGGTCACCATATATTTT. This gives the protein CASSQDWGRSVVTIYF.

V and J are TRBV4-2 and TRBJ1-5; D remains unclear. The CDR3 has 16 residues. V lost 4 bases and J 4 bases, leaving 17 bases between the germline ends. Per germline, CDR1 LGHNA and CDR2 YNFKEQ. CDR3 sequence: CASSRILDPINQPQHF. CDR3 bases: TGTGCCAGCAGCCGCATACTGGATCCGATTAATCAGCCCCAGCATTTT.

The chain carries TRBV18 and TRBJ2-7; the D is unclear. V was clipped by 2 bases and J by 5 bases, with 13 bases between them. The CDR3 is 14 amino acids. Germline V gene lookup returns CDR1 KGHSH and CDR2 LQKENI. The CDR3 loop reads CASSPVHGAHEQYF. The CDR3, as DNA: TGTGCCAGCTCACCAGTTCACGGCGCCCACGAGCAGTACTTC.

The chain joins TRBV29-1 to TRBJ2-2, with unresolved D. Germline-derived CDR1 and CDR2 are SQVTM and ANQGSEA. Trimming stripped 5 bases from V and 0 bases from J, with 7 bases between. The CDR3 extends over 13 amino acids. CDR3: CSVWAPNTGELFF. As DNA, the CDR3 is TGCAGCGTTTGGGCCCCGAACACCGGGGAGCTGTTTTTT.

The chain carries TRBV11-1 and TRBJ1-2, with 9 bases that match TRBD1. There are 15 residues in the CDR3. Trimming removed 1 base from V and 4 bases from J; junction bases left unmatched: 4. Germline CDR1 reads SGHAT; CDR2 reads FQDESV (reference sequence). CDR3 residues: CASSLGTGGFYGYTF. The CDR3 DNA follows: TGTGCCAGCAGCTTAGGCACAGGGGGCTTCTATGGCTACACCTTC.

This clone has only a few counts. This chain links TRBV10-1 with TRBJ1-1; 8 positions match TRBD1. Germline CDR1 reads WNHNN; CDR2 reads SYGVQD (reference sequence). V shed 6 bases, J shed 4 bases, and the junction held 7 bases outside the gene matches. CDR3 size: 14 residues. CDR3 DNA sequence: TGCGCCAGCAGCCCCGGACAGGGTTCCACTGAAGCTTTCTTT. It is translated as CASSPGQGSTEAFF.

Only one count was recorded for this clone. The genes are TRBV12-3 or TRBV12-4 and TRBJ1-2; D is unresolved. Trimming pared 1 base from V and 8 bases from J, leaving 8 bases between. This CDR3 region has 12 residues. In nucleotides, the CDR3 is TGTGCCAGCAGTTTAGGGACGAGGGGCTACACCTTC. Amino acids: CASSLGTRGYTF.

The chain has TRBV5-8 and TRBJ2-6; D unresolved. Trimming left V 2 bases short and J 0 bases short, with 6 bases between. CDR3 size: 15 residues. Germline V CDR1 and CDR2: SGHTS, YDEGEE. CDR3 nucleotide sequence: TGTGCCAGCAGCTTCTTAAGCTCTGGGGCCAACGTCCTGACTTTC. It codes for CASSFLSSGANVLTF.

This chain links TRBV18 with TRBJ1-1; TRBD1 aligns across 8 bases. The CDR3 has 18 amino acids. From germline, CDR1 is KGHSH and CDR2 LQKENI. V gave up 5 bases and J gave up 3 bases; unmatched junction bases: 17. The CDR3: CASSFTTWTGRGDTEAFF. The CDR3 DNA sequence: TGTGCCAGCTCATTCACTACATGGACAGGGAGAGGGGACACTGAAGCTTTCTTT.

The chain is built from TRBV6-2 or TRBV6-3 and TRBJ1-5; D ambiguous. Deletions cut 5 bases from V and 11 bases from J, with 13 bases between. The CDR3 consists of 12 residues. Germline CDR1 and CDR2: MNHEY and SVGEGT. As DNA, the CDR3 is TGTGCCAGCAGTGACCCCGAATCGGCCCAGCATTTT. It specifies CASSDPESAQHF.

CDR3 in DNA: TGTGCCAGCAGCTTAGTTGCGGGGGGGCCGGGTGAGCAGTTCTTC. Translating gives CASSLVAGGPGEQFF. The V and J genes are TRBV7-2 and TRBJ2-1; 9 positions agree with TRBD2. The CDR3 is 15 residues long. Germline V gives CDR1 SGHTA, CDR2 FQGNSA. V shed 1 base and J 9 bases; nucleotides not matched to a gene: 7.

The chain joins TRBV6-5 to TRBJ1-5; no definite D call. The CDR3 sequence is 12 residues long. Germline-derived CDR1 and CDR2 are MNHEY and SVGAGI. The V end was cut by 8 bases, the J end by 9 bases, with 14 bases between. CDR3 amino acids: CASSLPQVPQHF. The CDR3, as DNA: TGTGCCAGCTCGCTCCCTCAGGTGCCCCAGCATTTT.

The chain couples TRBV2 to TRBJ1-5; a weak D match, TRBD1 (5 bases). Trimming cost V 4 bases and J 4 bases, with 14 bases left between them. CDR1 is SNHLY and CDR2 is FYNNEI in the germline V gene. The CDR3 extends over 15 amino acids. The CDR3 DNA follows: TGTGCCAGCAGTGTCGGGGACGCGGAGAATCAGCCCCAGCATTTT. Translating it yields CASSVGDAENQPQHF.

CDR3 bases: TGTGCCAGCAGCTACCTGGAGGGAGGGGCTGAAAAACTGTTTTTT. The encoded protein is CASSYLEGGAEKLFF. This chain joins TRBV3-1 (or the pseudogene TRBV3-2) and TRBJ1-4; perhaps TRBD1 as D (5 bases). Trimming shortened V by 5 bases and J by 7 bases, and 17 bases separated the two germline ends. From germline, CDR1 is LGHDT and CDR2 YNNKEL (reference sequence). The CDR3 sequence is 15 residues long.

This clone was seen more than once but under ten times. This rearrangement joins TRBV24-1 to TRBJ2-2; D not resolved. The CDR3 extends over 12 amino acids. From germline, CDR1 is KGHDR and CDR2 SFDVKD. Trimming stripped 7 bases from V and 6 bases from J, with 8 bases between. CDR3 sequence (DNA): TGTGCCACCAGCTTTGGGCCCGGGGAGCTGTTTTTT. This translates into CATSFGPGELFF.

The chain links TRBV19 to TRBJ2-1, with D perhaps matching TRBD2 (6 bases). V was shortened by 1 base and J by 2 bases, with 12 bases between the two germline ends. This CDR3 has 16 residues. From germline, CDR1 is LNHDA and CDR2 SQIVND (reference sequence). The CDR3 DNA reads as TGTGCCAGTAGTATAGGGGCGGGGACCACCTACAATGAGCAGTTCTTC. Amino acid sequence: CASSIGAGTTYNEQFF.

The chain uses TRBV5-1 and TRBJ1-5, with D possibly being TRBD1 (6 bases). The V end was cut by 0 bases, the J end by 2 bases, with 9 bases between. Per germline, CDR1 SGHRS and CDR2 YFSETQ. This CDR3 is built from 15 residues. The CDR3 coding sequence is TGCGCCAGCAGCTTGGACGGGGGGCGCAATCAGCCCCAGCATTTT. Protein sequence: CASSLDGGRNQPQHF.

The gene calls are TRBV3-1 (or the pseudogene TRBV3-2) and TRBJ2-3; 8 nucleotides align to TRBD2. After removal of 0 bases from V and 5 bases from J, the junction contained 7 bases not matched to a gene. Per germline, CDR1 LGHDT and CDR2 YNNKEL (reference sequence). The CDR3 is 16 amino acids. The CDR3 reads CASSQDPRGAEDTQYF. For the CDR3, the DNA is TGTGCCAGCAGCCAAGATCCGCGGGGGGCCGAAGATACGCAGTATTTT.